This passage covers 25 T cell receptor beta chains from one sample sequenced in a study of cytomegalovirus exposure and HLA in healthy donors. The protocol was immunoSEQ multiplex PCR, while the TCRdb copy is restricted to in-frame clones and leaves out a portion. The table includes under 150,000 clones, approximately 90% detected once. Sequencing was done on a sample of PBMCs. The receptors come from a woman aged 18-29 years in good health and CMV-seronegative.

The chain uses TRBV29-1 and TRBJ1-1; 8 positions agree with TRBD1. Losses at the gene ends were 6 bases for V and 10 bases for J; bases not matched to a gene: 10. The germline CDR1 and CDR2 sequences are SQVTM and ANQGSEA. The CDR3 length is 12 residues. In DNA form, the CDR3 reads TGCAGCGTGGCGACAGGGGTCGGGGTAGCTTTCTTT. Its protein product is CSVATGVGVAFF.

The chain is built from TRBV21-1 and TRBJ2-1; whether TRBD2, the table's D call, matches the DNA was not checked. TRBV21-1 is a documented pseudogene. The CDR3 runs to 16 residues. The CDR3 DNA sequence: TGTGCCAGCAGCAAAGTTCGGGGGGACTCCTACAATGAGCAGTTCTTC. Translating gives CASSKVRGDSYNEQFF.

The chain couples TRBV9 to TRBJ2-2; the match to TRBD1 covers 10 bases. V lost 3 bases and J lost 7; bases outside the gene matches: 6. The length of the CDR3 is 15 residues. CDR1 and CDR2 (germline): SGDLS, YYNGEE. The CDR3 DNA reads as TGTGCCAGCAGCGAGAGGACAGGGGGTAACGGGGAGCTGTTTTTT. It is translated as CASSERTGGNGELFF.

The chain has TRBV6-5 and TRBJ1-2; tentative D call: TRBD1 (5 bases). This CDR3 has 12 residues. Trimming took off 11 bases at V and 8 bases at J, with 18 bases between the two ends. Germline assignment: CDR1 MNHEY and CDR2 SVGAGI. This chain's CDR3 is CAGWRGAGGYTF. CDR3 in DNA: TGTGCCGGCTGGAGGGGCGCGGGCGGCTACACCTTC.

This clone appeared once. This chain connects TRBV5-1 to TRBJ2-1; tentative D call: TRBD2 (6 bases). Per germline, CDR1 SGHRS and CDR2 YFSETQ. The length of the CDR3 is 15 residues. Trimming left V 0 bases short and J 4 bases short, with 11 bases between. The CDR3 nucleotides are TGCGCCAGCAGCTTGGAGGGACTCCTATACAATGAGCAGTTCTTC. Protein: CASSLEGLLYNEQFF.

This rearrangement joins TRBV19 to TRBJ2-2, with TRBD2 identical over 9 bases. Germline V CDR1 and CDR2: LNHDA, SQIVND (reference sequence). Trimming cost V 5 bases and J 4 bases; bases outside gene matches: 5. The CDR3 totals 15 residues. For the CDR3, the DNA is TGTGCCAGTAGTTTAGCGGGGGTAGGCACCGGGGAGCTGTTTTTT. Its protein product is CASSLAGVGTGELFF.

V is TRBV18 and J is TRBJ2-3, with 7 bases that match TRBD2. The CDR3 runs to 16 residues. V dropped 6 bases and J dropped 0; count of bases not matched to a gene: 9. CDR1 KGHSH and CDR2 LQKENI come from the germline V gene. The CDR3 DNA reads as TGTGCCAGCTCGCGGACTCTAGCGGAAAGCACAGATACGCAGTATTTT. It codes for CASSRTLAESTDTQYF.

The V gene is TRBV6-5, the J gene TRBJ1-4, with TRBD1 matching over 7 bases. After removal of 8 bases from V and 12 bases from J, the junction contained 9 bases not matched to a gene. CDR3 length equals 12 residues. Germline assignment: CDR1 MNHEY and CDR2 SVGAGI. CDR3 in amino acids: CASPDREFELFF. Here the CDR3 DNA reads TGTGCCAGCCCCGACAGGGAGTTTGAACTGTTTTTT.

The genes are TRBV7-3 and TRBJ2-7; 8 nucleotides line up with TRBD2. CDR3 length: 14 residues. Germline trimming cut 2 bases from V and 5 bases from J; bases unmatched to any gene: 5. The germline gives CDR1 SGHTA, CDR2 FQGTGA. Here the CDR3 reads CASSLSAGGHEQYF. The CDR3 DNA follows: TGTGCCAGCAGCTTATCCGCGGGGGGCCACGAGCAGTACTTC.

This chain joins TRBV15 and TRBJ1-1; D is unclear. The CDR3 totals 15 residues. Per the germline V gene, CDR1 is LNHNV and CDR2 is YYDKDF (reference sequence). The V end lost 2 bases, the J end lost 2 bases, and 12 bases lay between the germline ends. CDR3 residues: CATSRQTSPNTEAFF. In DNA form, the CDR3 reads TGTGCCACCAGCAGACAGACTTCCCCCAACACTGAAGCTTTCTTT.

The chain's CDR3 is CASSPGETQYF. The CDR3 DNA sequence: TGTGCCAGCAGTCCCGGGGAGACCCAGTACTTC. The V and J genes are TRBV6-5 and TRBJ2-5, with D hard to call. This CDR3 comprises 11 residues. Trimming took off 5 bases at V and 5 bases at J, with 6 bases between the two ends. Per the germline V gene, CDR1 is MNHEY and CDR2 is SVGAGI.

The chain carries TRBV11-3 and TRBJ2-1; TRBD1 matches at 9 bases. Per germline, CDR1 SGHNT and CDR2 YENEEA. Trimming took 4 bases from V and 4 from J; bases not matched to a gene: 5. The CDR3 covers 15 residues. The CDR3 DNA sequence: TGTGCCAGCAGCTCAGGGACAGGGTCGTACAATGAGCAGTTCTTC. It translates to CASSSGTGSYNEQFF.

The V and J genes are TRBV7-2 and TRBJ2-1; no firm D call. Germline V gene data show CDR1 as SGHTA and CDR2 as FQGNSA. Between the trimmed V and J ends, which lost 2 bases and 8 bases, there was a span of 7 bases. The CDR3 has 12 residues. The CDR3 region is CASSLNGYEQFF. CDR3 nucleotide sequence: TGTGCCAGCAGCTTAAATGGCTATGAGCAGTTCTTC.

This chain joins TRBV27 and TRBJ2-2, with TRBD2 matching 8 bases. J lost 5 bases, V lost 5 bases, and 16 bases had no gene match. There are 18 residues in the CDR3. From germline, CDR1 is MNHEY and CDR2 SMNVEV (reference sequence). CDR3 in amino acids: CASSPAPYSGGPTGELFF. The CDR3 region has the DNA TGTGCCAGCAGTCCCGCTCCGTATTCGGGAGGGCCAACCGGGGAGCTGTTTTTT.

The CDR3 nucleotides are TGCGCCAGCAGCCAAGAAGGGGGGACAGGGGCTCGTGGGGCCAACGTCCTGACTTTC. Its protein product is CASSQEGGTGARGANVLTF. This sequence joins TRBV4-3 and TRBJ2-6; 10 nucleotides line up with TRBD1. Unmatched junction bases numbered 8, after V lost 0 bases and J lost 3 bases. Germline CDR1 reads LGHNA; CDR2 reads YSLEER. This CDR3 has 19 residues.

In its sample, this clone was seen once. The DNA for the CDR3 is TGCGCCAGCAGACCGGGACTAGCGGGAGTCACCGGGGAGCTGTTTTTT. This translates into CASRPGLAGVTGELFF. V usage is TRBV4-1 and J usage is TRBJ2-2; 14 bases align to TRBD2. Trimming removed 6 bases from V and 4 bases from J; junction bases left unmatched: 4. CDR1 and CDR2 from the germline V gene are MGHRA and YSYEKL. The CDR3 is 16 amino acids.

CDR3 amino acids: CASSQGGSSTDTQYF. CDR3 in DNA: TGCGCCAGCAGCCAAGGCGGTTCTAGCACAGATACGCAGTATTTT. J is TRBJ2-3 and V is TRBV4-3; no clear D. Germline V gives CDR1 LGHNA, CDR2 YSLEER. This CDR3 is 15 amino acids long. V was trimmed by 1 base and J by 0 bases, leaving 8 bases between them.

J is TRBJ1-5 and V is TRBV7-8; TRBD1 matches 10 bases. Germline V gives CDR1 SGHVS, CDR2 FQNEAQ. The junction had 12 bases not matched to a gene; V was cut back by 4 bases and J by 6 bases. CDR3 size: 17 residues. The CDR3 reads CASSSRTGTGVFQPQHF. The CDR3 DNA follows: TGTGCCAGCAGCTCCCGAACCGGGACAGGGGTTTTTCAGCCCCAGCATTTT.

The chain has TRBV13 and TRBJ2-2; TRBD1 matches 9 bases. Germline V gene data show CDR1 as PRHDT and CDR2 as FYEKMQ (reference sequence). CDR3 length: 15 amino acids. With 6 bases clipped from V and 0 bases from J, the junction kept 2 bases outside the gene matches. Written as DNA, the CDR3 is TGTGCCAGCAGGAGACAGGGGGCGAACACCGGGGAGCTGTTTTTT. Its protein product is CASRRQGANTGELFF.

V is TRBV28 and J is TRBJ1-2; 7 nucleotides match TRBD1. The length of the CDR3 is 16 residues. J was trimmed by 2 bases and V by 2 bases; bases with no gene match: 8. The germline V gene encodes CDR1 MDHEN and CDR2 SYDVKM. CDR3 residues: CASSLQDRVGNYGYTF. CDR3 DNA: TGTGCCAGCAGTTTACAAGACAGGGTGGGGAACTATGGCTACACCTTC.

This chain connects TRBV18 to TRBJ2-5; D possibly corresponds to TRBD2 (6 bases). Germline V gives CDR1 KGHSH, CDR2 LQKENI. The CDR3 length is 16 residues. V gave up 3 bases and J gave up 5 bases, with 19 bases separating them. CDR3 residues: CASSPVLAKPGETQYF. The CDR3, as DNA: TGTGCCAGCTCACCGGTTCTAGCGAAACCAGGGGAGACCCAGTACTTC.

The chain is built from TRBV27 and TRBJ2-7; D gene uncertain. The CDR3 loop spans 12 amino acids. The germline V gene encodes CDR1 MNHEY and CDR2 SMNVEV (reference sequence). V was trimmed by 6 bases and J by 2 bases, leaving 8 bases between them. Here the CDR3 reads CASRSSAYEQYF. CDR3 nucleotides: TGTGCCAGCAGGTCGTCTGCCTACGAGCAGTACTTC.

With regard to this clone: At one of its ends the junction is not consistent with the germline gene, which may arise from a read error. V usage is TRBV7-7 and J usage is TRBJ1-2; tentatively, D is TRBD1 (5 bases). Germline CDR1 reads SSHAT; CDR2 reads FNYEAQ (reference sequence). The CDR3 sequence is 14 residues long. The CDR3 bases are TGTGCTAGCAGGGCCGACAGAGCTAACTATGGCTACACCTTC. Protein product: CASRADRANYGYTF.

The V call is TRBV5-4, the J call TRBJ2-7, with 7 bases that match TRBD1. The germline gives CDR1 SGHNT, CDR2 YYREEE (reference sequence). This CDR3 is 15 amino acids long. V dropped 4 bases and J dropped 6; count of bases not matched to a gene: 13. The CDR3 is CASSRYRQGSSEQYF. The CDR3 nucleotides read TGTGCCAGCAGCCGATACCGACAGGGATCTTCCGAGCAGTACTTC.

The chain links TRBV27 to TRBJ1-5, with D unresolved. V gave up 5 bases and J gave up 2 bases, with 13 bases separating them. This CDR3 comprises 15 residues. Germline CDR1 reads MNHEY; CDR2 reads SMNVEV (reference sequence). CDR3: CASSIRPTGNQPQHF. CDR3 DNA sequence: TGTGCCAGCAGTATTCGCCCTACAGGCAATCAGCCCCAGCATTTT.